The present T cell receptor beta chain was sequenced within a study of vaccination and CD4 T cells after COVID-19. Study-wide background: In the convalescent cohort, there were six males and four females, two of them Hispanic. The authors used overlapping spike peptides from SARS-CoV-2, HCoV-NL63, HCoV-OC43 and HCoV-229E to stimulate cells.

Treatment here: roughly nine-day PBMC culture with coronavirus spike peptide pools or control peptides (ViraFEST assay). Positive PCR dates ranged from March to December 2020; these dates predated US Alpha, Beta and Delta variants. CD4+ T cells that had been cultured provided DNA sequenced with the Oncomine TCR Beta short-read assay. TCRdb used MiXCR to reprocess the PCR reads, holding one entry per CDR3 protein. The sample carries about 18,000 distinct CDR3 sequences, nearly 60% recorded once. V gave up 2 bases and J gave up 3 bases; unmatched junction bases: 7. The germline gives CDR1 SGHTA, CDR2 FQGTGA. This CDR3 region has 16 residues. In its sample, this clonotype was seen a few times. What it recognizes is unknown.

The source was CD4+ T cells from blood, cultured in vitro, collected before SARS-CoV-2 vaccination. This TCR was sampled from a human donor who had recovered from COVID-19. V gene TRBV7-3 combines with J gene TRBJ2-3; 8 bases are a match to TRBD1. The CDR3 reads CASSLQGNRGTDTQYF. CDR3 bases: TGTGCCAGCAGCTTACAGGGCAACAGGGGGACAGATACGCAGTATTTT.